What follows are 21 T cell receptor beta chains derived from one specimen sequenced in a study of blood T cell repertoires in COVID-19. Some clones are missing from TCRdb's copy, which holds only in-frame ones; the method was immunoSEQ multiplex PCR. The sample holds under 250,000 clones, around 85% seen once. The sequencing input was peripheral blood. The receptors were sampled from a man aged 45-60 years with COVID-19, enrolled during active disease.

V usage is TRBV19 and J usage is TRBJ2-5; the D gene is possibly TRBD2 (6 bases). The germline V gene encodes CDR1 LNHDA and CDR2 SQIVND (reference sequence). V was shortened by 5 bases and J by 5 bases, with 12 bases between the two germline ends. The CDR3 consists of 13 residues. The CDR3: CASSPTRRETQYF. In DNA, the CDR3 is TGTGCCAGTAGTCCGACTAGAAGGGAGACCCAGTACTTC.

This clone has only one observation. The chain joins TRBV25-1 to TRBJ2-5; 13 nucleotides agree with TRBD2. Germline V lookup: CDR1 MGHDK, CDR2 SYGVNS. V trimming: 4 bases; J trimming: 5 bases; junction bases outside the gene matches: 4. This CDR3 comprises 15 residues. This CDR3 is CASSGRLAGGETQYF. CDR3 nucleotides: TGTGCCAGCAGTGGAAGACTAGCGGGGGGTGAGACCCAGTACTTC.

The J gene is TRBJ1-5, the V gene TRBV12-3 or TRBV12-4; possible D gene TRBD1, 6 bases. The CDR3 is made up of 12 amino acids. The V end was cut by 6 bases, the J end by 6 bases, with 9 bases between. In nucleotides, the CDR3 is TGTGCCAGCAGAGGGGGTAGTCAGCCCCAGCATTTT. Its protein product is CASRGGSQPQHF.

This clone was seen once. The chain combines TRBV7-9 with TRBJ1-3; TRBD1 might be the D (5 bases). The CDR3 runs 15 residues. The germline V gene encodes CDR1 SEHNR and CDR2 FQNEAQ (reference sequence). Trimming left V 1 base short and J 3 bases short, with 10 bases between. The DNA for the CDR3 is TGTGCCAGCAGCTTAGGACAGCATTATGGAAACACCATATATTTT. Translating gives CASSLGQHYGNTIYF. Combining the CDR3 with reference TRBV7-9 and TRBJ1-3 gives the whole variable domain DTGVSQNPRHKITKRGQNVTFRCDPISEHNRLYWYRQTLGQGPEFLTYFQNEAQLEKSRLLSDRFSAERPKGSFSTLEIQRTEQGDSAMYLCASSLGQHYGNTIYFGEGSWLTVV.

This clone was seen a single time. The chain carries TRBV28 and TRBJ1-4, with TRBD1 as a possible D gene (6 bases). The ends were cut back, 1 base at V and 7 bases at J, with 13 bases in the middle. This CDR3 has 15 residues. Germline CDR1 and CDR2: MDHEN and SYDVKM. In DNA, the CDR3 is TGTGCCAGCAGTTTATCGGTGGGGGCGGGTGAAAAACTGTTTTTT. As protein: CASSLSVGAGEKLFF.

The chain carries TRBV2 and TRBJ2-3; 7 bases map to TRBD1. Unmatched junction bases numbered 7, after V lost 5 bases and J lost 5 bases. Germline V lookup: CDR1 SNHLY, CDR2 FYNNEI. This CDR3 has 14 residues. The CDR3 protein is CASSWTGLLDTQYF. The CDR3 region has the DNA TGTGCCAGCAGTTGGACAGGCTTGCTAGATACGCAGTATTTT.

The chain links TRBV18 to TRBJ2-7; D is unresolved. CDR3 length equals 13 residues. V dropped 1 base and J dropped 3 bases, with 7 bases sitting between them. Germline assignment: CDR1 KGHSH and CDR2 LQKENI. CDR3 sequence: CASSPRQVYEQYF. CDR3 in DNA: TGTGCCAGCTCACCACGACAAGTCTACGAGCAGTACTTC.

This chain links TRBV11-2 with TRBJ2-5; D is undetermined. CDR1 is SGHAT, CDR2 FQNNGV, per germline. V was pared by 4 bases and J by 5 bases, with 5 bases between. The CDR3 length is 11 residues. The CDR3 DNA reads as TGTGCCAGCAGCTCCGTGGAGACCCAGTACTTC. Residues: CASSSVETQYF. The full variable domain, its missing parts supplied by reference TRBV11-2 and TRBJ2-5, is EAGVAQSPRYKIIEKRQSVAFWCNPISGHATLYWYQQILGQGPKLLIQFQNNGVVDDSQLPKDRFSAERLKGVDSTLKIQPAKLEDSAVYLCASSSVETQYFGPGTRLLVL.

The chain combines TRBV7-2 with TRBJ1-2, with a possible D match to TRBD1 (6 bases). The CDR3 is 15 amino acids. V was pared by 0 bases and J by 4 bases, with 12 bases between. Germline V gene sequence: CDR1 SGHTA, CDR2 FQGNSA. CDR3 amino acids: CASSLASDSVYGYTF. The CDR3 nucleotides are TGTGCCAGCAGCTTAGCTTCGGACAGCGTCTATGGCTACACCTTC.

The J gene is TRBJ2-2, the V gene TRBV5-1, with 10 bases lining up with TRBD1. J was trimmed by 4 bases and V by 4 bases; bases with no gene match: 4. Germline lookup yields CDR1 SGHRS and CDR2 YFSETQ. The CDR3 is 15 residues long. The CDR3 protein is CASSPGTGVTGELFF. CDR3 bases: TGCGCCAGCAGCCCGGGGACAGGGGTCACCGGGGAGCTGTTTTTT.

This sequence joins TRBV19 and TRBJ1-2; D remains unclear. This CDR3 has 14 amino acids. Trimming removed 0 bases at V and 1 base at J, with 6 bases between. Germline CDR1 LNHDA, CDR2 SQIVND (reference sequence). The CDR3 coding sequence is TGTGCCAGTAGTATAGACAGCGTTAACTATGGCTACACCTTC. Translating it yields CASSIDSVNYGYTF.

The V and J genes are TRBV10-3 and TRBJ2-1; 12 bases map to TRBD2. J gave up 4 bases and V 4 bases, and 2 bases lay outside the gene matches. The CDR3 has 15 amino acids. Germline CDR1 reads ENHRY; CDR2 reads SYGVKD. The CDR3 sequence: CAISGGTSGYNEQFF. The CDR3 coding sequence is TGTGCCATCAGTGGGGGGACTAGCGGGTACAATGAGCAGTTCTTC.

The genes are TRBV5-4 and TRBJ1-1, with 7 bases lining up with TRBD1. Germline-derived CDR1 and CDR2 are SGHNT and YYREEE (reference sequence). The CDR3 has 14 residues. The junction had 5 bases not matched to a gene; V was cut back by 4 bases and J by 2 bases. CDR3 region: CASSVNRGNTEAFF. DNA for the CDR3: TGTGCCAGCAGCGTTAACAGGGGTAACACTGAAGCTTTCTTT.

The chain combines TRBV5-4 with TRBJ2-3, with 10 bases identical to TRBD2. There are 15 residues in the CDR3. From germline, CDR1 is SGHNT and CDR2 YYREEE (reference sequence). Trimming cost V 3 bases and J 11 bases; bases outside gene matches: 12. CDR3 nucleotides: TGTGCCAGCAGCTCCGGGGGGGCTAGCGGGGGCATGCAGTATTTT. This translates into CASSSGGASGGMQYF.

The rearrangement joins TRBV4-2 to TRBJ2-3; 10 nucleotides line up with TRBD2. There are 15 residues in the CDR3. Germline-derived CDR1 and CDR2 are LGHNA and YNFKEQ. V trimming: 0 bases; J trimming: 4 bases; junction bases outside the gene matches: 1. The CDR3 region has the DNA TGTGCCAGCAGCCAAGATAGCGGGGGGCCAGATACGCAGTATTTT. Amino acids: CASSQDSGGPDTQYF.

The V call is TRBV6-2 or TRBV6-3, the J call TRBJ2-4, with TRBD2 matching 13 bases. J gave up 6 bases and V 6 bases, and 2 bases lay outside the gene matches. This CDR3 comprises 14 residues. Per the germline V gene, CDR1 is MNHEY and CDR2 is SVGEGT. CDR3 residues: CASSRTSGRNIQYF. In DNA, the CDR3 is TGTGCCAGCAGCCGGACTAGCGGGAGAAACATTCAGTACTTC.

The J gene is TRBJ2-7, the V gene TRBV6-5, with TRBD1 matching over 7 bases. There are 14 residues in the CDR3. The V gene end was trimmed by 5 bases and the J gene end by 2 bases; junction bases not matched to a gene: 6. The germline CDR1 and CDR2 sequences are MNHEY and SVGAGI. CDR3 DNA: TGTGCCAGCAGTCGACAGGGTGGGACCTACGAGCAGTACTTC. It is translated as CASSRQGGTYEQYF.

The chain uses TRBV24-1 and TRBJ2-1, with 7 bases that match TRBD2. This CDR3 comprises 15 residues. Losses at the gene ends were 5 bases for V and 4 bases for J; bases not matched to a gene: 7. Germline values: CDR1 KGHDR, CDR2 SFDVKD. CDR3 region: CATSVERGEYNEQFF. The CDR3 region has the DNA TGTGCCACCAGTGTTGAGCGGGGCGAATACAATGAGCAGTTCTTC.

This chain connects TRBV5-5 to TRBJ2-3; D is possibly TRBD2 (5 bases). Germline V gene sequence: CDR1 SGHKS, CDR2 YYEKEE (reference sequence). The CDR3 covers 14 residues. V gave up 3 bases and J gave up 2 bases, with 10 bases separating them. The CDR3, as DNA: TGTGCCAGCAGCTCTCCGGGGTACACAGATACGCAGTATTTT. This sequence encodes CASSSPGYTDTQYF.

This rearrangement joins TRBV7-9 to TRBJ1-5; D call uncertain. The CDR3 length is 14 residues. Trimming pared 1 base from V and 4 bases from J, leaving 8 bases between. Looked up from germline, CDR1 is SEHNR and CDR2 is FQNEAQ (reference sequence). CDR3 bases: TGTGCCAGCAGCTTAGTGTCCCAGAATCAGCCCCAGCATTTT. Amino acids: CASSLVSQNQPQHF.

J is TRBJ2-1 and V is TRBV6-5; 7 bases agree with TRBD1. J gave up 7 bases and V 6 bases, and 6 bases lay outside the gene matches. Germline CDR1 MNHEY, CDR2 SVGAGI. CDR3 length: 13 amino acids. For the CDR3, the DNA is TGTGCCAGCAGACTACAGGGGAGTAATGAGCAGTTCTTC. Its translation: CASRLQGSNEQFF.